This note documents a single TCR beta chain sequence. V was trimmed by 6 bases and J by 7 bases, leaving 12 bases between them. This CDR3 comprises 12 residues. CDR1 and CDR2 from the germline V gene are LGHNA and YNFKEQ. The sample originates from a study of T cells in Graves' hyperthyroidism and ophthalmopathy. The investigators amplified TCR beta CDR3 regions from RNA transcripts. Carried out on the TCR CDR3, a first-round RT-PCR used the HTBI primer set. Each CDR3 protein gets one entry after TCRdb re-called the multiplex PCR reads with MiXCR. The sample has 500,000 to 650,000 distinct CDR3 sequences; around 13% are singletons.

Sequencing was done on a sample of blood. The rearrangement links TRBV4-2 to TRBJ2-5; D remains unclear. The sequence was collected from a woman between 50 and 59 years old with Graves' ophthalmopathy. CDR3 region: CASRLQTGTQYF. The DNA for the CDR3 is TGTGCCAGCAGACTCCAAACGGGGACCCAGTACTTC.